A single T cell receptor beta chain is shown here with its context. The source of the sample is a study of blood T cell repertoires in COVID-19. Study-wide background: Samples of COVID-19 (acute and convalescent) were obtained from the United States, Italy and Spain.

After removal of 5 bases from V and 5 bases from J, the junction contained 10 bases not matched to a gene. This CDR3 is 15 amino acids long. From germline, CDR1 is MDHEN and CDR2 SYDVKM. Methods used by the authors: Amplification of reference gene primers was used by the study to estimate nucleated cell counts. Generated by immunoSEQ multiplex PCR, the TCRdb table keeps only in-frame clones and is missing some. The DNA was the basis for D and trimming; V, J and clone size are from that table. The sample yields 90,000 to 150,000 clones, around three quarters seen once. The source is a woman aged 80 or over with acute or convalescent COVID-19. The material sequenced was peripheral blood. The J gene is TRBJ2-5, the V gene TRBV28; 8 bases are shared with TRBD1. CDR3 bases: TGTGCCAGCAGTCCCTCAAGGACAGGGAGGGAGACCCAGTACTTC. It specifies CASSPSRTGRETQYF.